These T cell receptor beta chains were read from a single sample in a study of beta chain features in type 1 diabetes. The data were produced by immunoSEQ multiplex PCR, yet TCRdb's version contains in-frame clones alone and is incomplete. The sample lists under 900,000 clones; roughly a sixth were seen once. Sequenced sample: naive CD4+ T cells from blood. The receptors originated from a woman aged 18-29 years in good health. Each CDR3 is given with its conserved first and last residue. The D gene is left open where the match is weak. Clone size is not always given. Where it is, it says once, few, many or a class for expanded clones.

J,size,D,V,DNA,CDR3
TRBJ2-7,NA,TRBD2,TRBV7-3,TGTGCCAGCAGCTTAGGCGGGAGTCGTTCCTACGAGCAGTACTTC,CASSLGGSRSYEQYF
TRBJ2-7,NA,TRBD2,TRBV28,TGTGCCAGCAGTCCCACTAGCGGGAGGGCCCGCCACTCCTACGAGCAGTACTTC,CASSPTSGRARHSYEQYF
TRBJ1-4,NA,TRBD1,TRBV25-1,TGTGCCAGCAGTGTGACAGGGGTAGGCGGAAAACTGTTTTTT,CASSVTGVGGKLFF
TRBJ2-1,NA,TRBD1,TRBV5-4,TGTGCCAGCAGCAGGACAGGGAGCTCCTACAATGAGCAGTTCTTC,CASSRTGSSYNEQFF
TRBJ2-5,NA,NA,TRBV7-8,TGTGCCAGCAGCTTACTAGATGAGGAGACCCAGTACTTC,CASSLLDEETQYF
TRBJ2-7,few,NA,TRBV7-2,TGTGCCAGCAGCCTCCGGGACGGACCCTACGAGCAGTACTTC,CASSLRDGPYEQYF
TRBJ1-2,few,TRBD1,TRBV6-1,TGTGCCAGCACCGGGACAGATTCTAACTATGGCTACACCTTC,CASTGTDSNYGYTF
TRBJ2-3,few,TRBD1,TRBV29-1,TGCAGCGACAGGGACAGGTTCACAGATACGCAGTATTTT,CSDRDRFTDTQYF
TRBJ2-7,few,TRBD2,TRBV28,TGTGCCAGCAGTCCTGGGACTAGCGGATCCTACGAGCAGTACTTC,CASSPGTSGSYEQYF
TRBJ1-1,NA,NA,TRBV6-6,TGTGCCAGCAGTTTCAGGGGCCATGGGGGGACTGAAGCTTTCTTT,CASSFRGHGGTEAFF
TRBJ2-3,NA,NA,TRBV15,TGTGCCACCAGCAGGTCGGGGGAGGCGAAATCCACAGATACGCAGTATTTT,CATSRSGEAKSTDTQYF
TRBJ2-6,NA,TRBD1,TRBV29-1,TGCAGCGCCCCTACAGGGGAGTCCTCTGGGGCCAACGTCCTGACTTTC,CSAPTGESSGANVLTF
TRBJ2-7,NA,NA,TRBV9,TGTGCCAGCAGCCCAAATCCGGGAGCCAACTACGAGCAGTACTTC,CASSPNPGANYEQYF
TRBJ1-2,few,NA,TRBV6-1,TGTGCCAGCAGCTCCGGGACAACCGCTAACTATGGCTACACCTTC,CASSSGTTANYGYTF
TRBJ2-7,few,NA,TRBV28,TGTGCCAGCAGTCCCCGACCCTACGAGCAGTACTTC,CASSPRPYEQYF
TRBJ2-1,few,NA,TRBV4-1,TGCGCCAGCAGCCATCCGCGAGGGGAGCAGTTCTTC,CASSHPRGEQFF
TRBJ2-3,few,NA,TRBV29-1,TGCAGCGTCACAGGGTCTTCTGGTTATGGGACAGATACGCAGTATTTT,CSVTGSSGYGTDTQYF
TRBJ2-1,NA,TRBD1,TRBV5-6,TGTGCCAGCAGTGGACAGGCCGGTTACGGTGAGCAGTTCTTC,CASSGQAGYGEQFF
TRBJ2-7,few,NA,TRBV28,TGTGCCAGCGGCTCCTACGAGCAGTACTTC,CASGSYEQYF
TRBJ1-1,few,NA,TRBV6-5,TGTGCCAGCAAAAGGGGCGCTGAAGCTTTCTTT,CASKRGAEAFF
TRBJ2-2,few,NA,TRBV27,TGTGCCAGCAGTCTCGGCAGAATCACCGGGGAGCTGTTTTTT,CASSLGRITGELFF
TRBJ2-5,NA,NA,TRBV6-1,TGTGCCAGCAGTGACTCCCCAATGAGGGAGACCCAGTACTTC,CASSDSPMRETQYF
TRBJ2-2,NA,NA,TRBV7-2,TGTGCCAGCAGGGGCCGGGACTCGTTGAACACCGGGGAGCTGTTTTTT,CASRGRDSLNTGELFF
TRBJ1-5,NA,NA,TRBV7-2,TGTGCCAGCAGCTTAGAGGTCAGTAATCAGCCCCAGCATTTT,CASSLEVSNQPQHF
TRBJ2-1,NA,NA,TRBV9,TGTGCCAGCAGCGTAGACGGGGATGAGCAGTTCTTC,CASSVDGDEQFF
TRBJ1-1,NA,NA,TRBV27,TGTGCCAGCAGTAAAACACCCGGACAGAGGAACACTGAAGCTTTCTTT,CASSKTPGQRNTEAFF
TRBJ1-2,few,NA,TRBV2,TGTGCCAGCAGTGAAGAACAGGGTAGTGGCTACACCTTC,CASSEEQGSGYTF
TRBJ2-3,few,TRBD2,TRBV27,TGTGCCAGCAGTCCCTCAAGCGGGAGGTCCACAGATACGCAGTATTTT,CASSPSSGRSTDTQYF
TRBJ2-3,few,NA,TRBV19,TGTGCCAGTAGTATTCAGCTTGTTCCCGGTCATACGCAGTATTTT,CASSIQLVPGHTQYF
TRBJ1-2,NA,NA,TRBV25-1,TGTGCCAGCAGTGAAGCTAAGGGACCCGCCTATGGCTACACCTTC,CASSEAKGPAYGYTF
TRBJ1-1,NA,NA,TRBV19,TGTGCCAGTAGTATGGTTTTGAACACTGAAGCTTTCTTT,CASSMVLNTEAFF
TRBJ2-1,NA,NA,TRBV20-1,TGCAGTGCGAGCGAGAACAATGAGCAGTTCTTC,CSASENNEQFF
TRBJ1-1,NA,NA,TRBV7-9,TGTGCCAGCAGCTTGCAGGGAAAGAACACTGAAGCTTTCTTT,CASSLQGKNTEAFF
TRBJ2-1,NA,TRBD1,TRBV28,TGTGCCAGCAGCCTTGTAGGACAGGGAAGTTTCAATGAGCAGTTCTTC,CASSLVGQGSFNEQFF
TRBJ2-3,NA,TRBD2,TRBV7-9,TGTGCCAGCAGCTTAACAAAGGGAGGGTCGTCAGATACGCAGTATTTT,CASSLTKGGSSDTQYF
TRBJ1-3,NA,NA,TRBV7-8,TGTGCCAGCAGCTCCACGACTGTGGCCGGAGGAACCATATATTTT,CASSSTTVAGGTIYF
TRBJ2-7,NA,NA,TRBV20-1,TGCAGTGCTAGACTCTACGAGCAGTACTTC,CSARLYEQYF
TRBJ2-2,few,NA,TRBV9,TGTGCCAGCAGCGACCCTAGATGGGCCGGGGAGCTGTTTTTT,CASSDPRWAGELFF
TRBJ2-2,NA,TRBD1,TRBV7-3,TGTGCCAGCAGTAAACAGGGGAACGGGGAGCTGTTTTTT,CASSKQGNGELFF
TRBJ1-4,NA,NA,TRBV4-3,TGCGCCAGCGCGACAACCCTACAGGGAAAACTGTTTTTT,CASATTLQGKLFF
TRBJ2-7,NA,TRBD1,TRBV6-5,TGTGCCACCAAACTAACGGGACAGGGAGACTCCGAGCAGTACTTC,CATKLTGQGDSEQYF
TRBJ1-5,NA,TRBD1,TRBV28,TGTGCCAGCAGACCGCGAGACGACAGGGTTTGGGTGTTTAGGCCCCAGCATTTT,CASRPRDDRVWVFRPQHF
TRBJ1-1,few,TRBD1,TRBV29-1,TGCAGCGTAAGGACAGGTTCTACTCACACTGAAGCTTTCTTT,CSVRTGSTHTEAFF
TRBJ2-3,few,NA,TRBV10-3,TGTGCCATCAGTGCGGAATTGGTAAACACAGATACGCAGTATTTT,CAISAELVNTDTQYF
TRBJ2-4,NA,TRBD2,TRBV19,TGTGCCAGTAGTATCGGGGTTTCTAGCGGGAGGGTCAAAAACATTCAGTACTTC,CASSIGVSSGRVKNIQYF
TRBJ1-1,few,NA,TRBV5-1,TGCGCCAGCAGCTTGGATGGGGTCGGTGACACTGAAGCTTTCTTT,CASSLDGVGDTEAFF
TRBJ2-1,NA,TRBD2,TRBV4-3,TGCGCCAGCAGCCAATCCGGGGGGACTAGCGGGAGGGCTCAGAGCTCCTACAATGAGCAGTTCTTC,CASSQSGGTSGRAQSSYNEQFF
TRBJ1-5,few,NA,TRBV19,TGTGCCAGTAGTAACACCCTCAGGGGAAGCAATCAGCCCCAGCATTTT,CASSNTLRGSNQPQHF
TRBJ1-6,few,TRBD1,TRBV27,TGTGCCAGCAGTTTATCAACAGGGGGCGATTCACCCCTCCACTTT,CASSLSTGGDSPLHF
TRBJ2-7,NA,TRBD1,TRBV15,TGTGCCACCAGCGTCCGGGACAGAGGCCACGAGCAGTACTTC,CATSVRDRGHEQYF
TRBJ2-3,NA,TRBD2,TRBV27,TGTGCCAGCAATAGGGCTAGCGGGAGGGCCATGTGGGCAGATACGCAGTATTTT,CASNRASGRAMWADTQYF
TRBJ2-3,NA,NA,TRBV10-3,TGTGCCATCAGCGCCCCGGGGGCAGATACGCAGTATTTT,CAISAPGADTQYF
TRBJ2-7,few,NA,TRBV7-2,TGTGCCAGCAGCTTAGGCGGGACACTCTCCTACGAGCAGTACTTC,CASSLGGTLSYEQYF